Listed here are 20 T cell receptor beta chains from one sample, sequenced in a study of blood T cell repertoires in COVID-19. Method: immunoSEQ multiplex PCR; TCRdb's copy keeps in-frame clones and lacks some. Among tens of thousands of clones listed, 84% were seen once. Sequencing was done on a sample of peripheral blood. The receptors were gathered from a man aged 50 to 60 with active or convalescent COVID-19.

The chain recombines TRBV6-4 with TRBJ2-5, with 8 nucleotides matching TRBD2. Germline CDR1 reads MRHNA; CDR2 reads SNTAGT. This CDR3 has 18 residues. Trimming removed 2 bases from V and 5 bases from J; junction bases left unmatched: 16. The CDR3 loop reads CASSDPHRGGKPRETQYF. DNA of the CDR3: TGTGCCAGCAGTGACCCTCACCGGGGGGGGAAGCCTCGGGAGACCCAGTACTTC.

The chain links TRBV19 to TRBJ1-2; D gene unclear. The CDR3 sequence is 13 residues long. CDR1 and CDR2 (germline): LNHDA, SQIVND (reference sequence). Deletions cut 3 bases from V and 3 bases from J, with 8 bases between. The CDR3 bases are TGTGCCAGTAGTATGGAGGGCGACTATGGCTACACCTTC. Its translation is CASSMEGDYGYTF.

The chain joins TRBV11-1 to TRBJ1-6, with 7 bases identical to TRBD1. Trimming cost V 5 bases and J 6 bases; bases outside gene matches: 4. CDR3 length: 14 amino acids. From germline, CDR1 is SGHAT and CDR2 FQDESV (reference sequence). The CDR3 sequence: CASSPRDSNSPLHF. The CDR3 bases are TGTGCCAGCAGCCCGCGGGACAGTAATTCACCCCTCCACTTT.

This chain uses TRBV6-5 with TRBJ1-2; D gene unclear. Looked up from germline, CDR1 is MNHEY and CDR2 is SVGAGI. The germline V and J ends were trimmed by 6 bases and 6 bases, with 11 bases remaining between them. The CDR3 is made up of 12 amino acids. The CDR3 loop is CASSQRGDGYTF. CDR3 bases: TGTGCCAGCAGCCAACGGGGTGATGGCTACACCTTC.

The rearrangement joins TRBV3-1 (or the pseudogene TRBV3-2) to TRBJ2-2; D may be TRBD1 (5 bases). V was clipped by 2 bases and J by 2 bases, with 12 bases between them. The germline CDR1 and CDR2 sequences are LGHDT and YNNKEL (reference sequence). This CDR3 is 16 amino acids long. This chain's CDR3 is CASSQLRQSNTGELFF. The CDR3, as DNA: TGTGCCAGCAGCCAACTAAGACAGAGTAACACCGGGGAGCTGTTTTTT.

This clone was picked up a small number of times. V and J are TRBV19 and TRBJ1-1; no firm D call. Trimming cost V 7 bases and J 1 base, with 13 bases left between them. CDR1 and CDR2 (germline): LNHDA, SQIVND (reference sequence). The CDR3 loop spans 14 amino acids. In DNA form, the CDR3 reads TGTGCCAGTATTGAGGGAGAATCGAACACTGAAGCTTTCTTT. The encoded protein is CASIEGESNTEAFF. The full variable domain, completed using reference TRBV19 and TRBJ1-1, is DGGITQSPKYLFRKEGQNVTLSCEQNLNHDAMYWYRQDPGQGLRLIYYSQIVNDFQKGDIAEGYSVSREKKESFPLTVTSAQKNPTAFYLCASIEGESNTEAFFGQGTRLTVV.

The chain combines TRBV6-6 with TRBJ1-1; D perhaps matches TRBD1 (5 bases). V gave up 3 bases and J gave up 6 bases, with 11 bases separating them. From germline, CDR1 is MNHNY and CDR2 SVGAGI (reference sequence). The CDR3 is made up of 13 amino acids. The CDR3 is CASSYGGMAEAFF. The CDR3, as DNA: TGTGCCAGCAGTTATGGGGGGATGGCTGAAGCTTTCTTT.

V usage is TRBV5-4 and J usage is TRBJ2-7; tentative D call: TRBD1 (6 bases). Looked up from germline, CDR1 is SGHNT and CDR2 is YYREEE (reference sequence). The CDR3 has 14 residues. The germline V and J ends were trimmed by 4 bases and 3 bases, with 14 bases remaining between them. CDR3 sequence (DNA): TGTGCCAGCAGCCCCGGAAGACAGGTCTACGAGCAGTACTTC. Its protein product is CASSPGRQVYEQYF.

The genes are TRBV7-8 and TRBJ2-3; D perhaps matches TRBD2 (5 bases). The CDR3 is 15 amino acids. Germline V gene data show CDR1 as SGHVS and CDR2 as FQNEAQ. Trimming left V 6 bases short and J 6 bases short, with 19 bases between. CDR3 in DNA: TGTGCCAGCAGTCGAAGGACTCCCGAAGGGGATACGCAGTATTTT. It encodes CASSRRTPEGDTQYF.

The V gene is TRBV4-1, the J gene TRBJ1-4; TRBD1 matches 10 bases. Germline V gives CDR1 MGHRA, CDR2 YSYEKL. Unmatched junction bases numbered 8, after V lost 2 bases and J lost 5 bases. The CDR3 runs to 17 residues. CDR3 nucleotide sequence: TGCGCCAGCAGCCAATCTTTGGGACAGGGGCTAAATGAAAAACTGTTTTTT. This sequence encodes CASSQSLGQGLNEKLFF.

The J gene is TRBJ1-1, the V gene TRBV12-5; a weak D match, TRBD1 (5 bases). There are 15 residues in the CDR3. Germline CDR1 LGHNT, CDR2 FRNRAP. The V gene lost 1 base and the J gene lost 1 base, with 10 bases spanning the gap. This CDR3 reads CASGLGEGRNTEAFF. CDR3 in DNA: TGTGCTAGTGGTTTGGGGGAGGGGAGGAACACTGAAGCTTTCTTT. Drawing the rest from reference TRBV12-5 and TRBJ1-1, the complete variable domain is DARVTQTPRHKVTEMGQEVTMRCQPILGHNTVFWYRQTMMQGLELLAYFRNRAPLDDSGMPKDRFSAEMPDATLATLKIQPSEPRDSAVYFCASGLGEGRNTEAFFGQGTRLTVV.

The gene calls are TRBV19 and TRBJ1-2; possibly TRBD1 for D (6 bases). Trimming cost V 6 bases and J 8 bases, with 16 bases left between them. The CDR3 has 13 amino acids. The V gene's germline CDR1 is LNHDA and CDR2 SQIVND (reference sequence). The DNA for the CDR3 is TGTGCCAGTAGCAGGGACATTTCCGAAGGCTACACCTTC. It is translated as CASSRDISEGYTF.

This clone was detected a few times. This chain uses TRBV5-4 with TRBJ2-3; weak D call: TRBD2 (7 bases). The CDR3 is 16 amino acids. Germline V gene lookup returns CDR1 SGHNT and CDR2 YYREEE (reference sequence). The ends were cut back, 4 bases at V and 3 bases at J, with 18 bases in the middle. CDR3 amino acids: CASSRPRGGATDTQYF. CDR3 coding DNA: TGTGCCAGCAGCCGACCGAGAGGGGGGGCGACAGATACGCAGTATTTT.

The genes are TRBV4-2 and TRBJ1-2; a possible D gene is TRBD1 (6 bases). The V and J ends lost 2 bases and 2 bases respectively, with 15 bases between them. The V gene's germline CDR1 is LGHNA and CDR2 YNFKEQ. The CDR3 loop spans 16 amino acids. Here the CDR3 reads CASSQILDRTNYGYTF. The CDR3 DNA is TGTGCCAGCAGCCAAATCTTAGACAGGACCAACTATGGCTACACCTTC.

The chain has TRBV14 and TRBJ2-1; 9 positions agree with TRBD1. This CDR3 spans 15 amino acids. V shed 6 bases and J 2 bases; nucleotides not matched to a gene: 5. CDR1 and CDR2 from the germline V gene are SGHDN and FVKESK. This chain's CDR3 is CASSHRGPPYNEQFF. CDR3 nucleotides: TGTGCCAGCAGTCACAGGGGGCCACCCTACAATGAGCAGTTCTTC.

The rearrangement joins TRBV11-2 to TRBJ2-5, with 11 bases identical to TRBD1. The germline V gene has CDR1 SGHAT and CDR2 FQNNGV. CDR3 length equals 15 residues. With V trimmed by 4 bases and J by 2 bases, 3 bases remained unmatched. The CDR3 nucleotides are TGTGCCAGCAGCTCCCGGGACAGGGGGCAAGAGACCCAGTACTTC. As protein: CASSSRDRGQETQYF.

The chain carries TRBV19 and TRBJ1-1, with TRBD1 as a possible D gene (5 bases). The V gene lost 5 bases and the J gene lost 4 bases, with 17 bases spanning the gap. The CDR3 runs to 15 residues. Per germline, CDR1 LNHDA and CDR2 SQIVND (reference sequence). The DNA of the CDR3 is TGTGCCAGTAGTCAACCGGGGGGAGGGAGCACTGAAGCTTTCTTT. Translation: CASSQPGGGSTEAFF.

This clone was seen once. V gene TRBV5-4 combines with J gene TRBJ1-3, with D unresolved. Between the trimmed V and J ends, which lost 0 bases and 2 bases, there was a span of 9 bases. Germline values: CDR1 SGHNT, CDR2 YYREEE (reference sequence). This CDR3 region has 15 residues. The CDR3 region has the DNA TGTGCCAGCAGCTTGGGGCAATCGCCTGGAAACACCATATATTTT. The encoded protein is CASSLGQSPGNTIYF.

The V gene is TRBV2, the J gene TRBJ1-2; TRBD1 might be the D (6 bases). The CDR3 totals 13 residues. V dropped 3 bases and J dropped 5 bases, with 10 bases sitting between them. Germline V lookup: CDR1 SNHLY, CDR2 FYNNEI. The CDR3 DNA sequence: TGTGCCAGCAGTGATGGGGGCGGTTATGGCTACACCTTC. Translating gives CASSDGGGYGYTF.

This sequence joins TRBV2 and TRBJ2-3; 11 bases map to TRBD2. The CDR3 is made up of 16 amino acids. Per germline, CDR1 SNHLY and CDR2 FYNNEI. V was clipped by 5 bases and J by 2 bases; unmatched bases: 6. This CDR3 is CASSSSGGDFTDTQYF. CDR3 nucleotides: TGTGCCAGCAGTAGTAGCGGGGGGGACTTCACAGATACGCAGTATTTT.